This TCR beta chain was found in a study of regulatory T cells in long-lasting Graves disease. Study-wide context: Patients newly diagnosed with Graves' had been on antithyroid drugs for under 3 months.

TCR beta libraries were built with iRepertoire HTBI primers and Arm-PCR of CDR3 regions. A single record per CDR3 protein comes from TCRdb applying MiXCR to the multiplex PCR reads. The table records over 200,000 distinct CDR3 sequences, roughly 18% of them present only once. Deletions cut 7 bases from V and 2 bases from J, with 18 bases between. CDR1 and CDR2 (germline): MNHNS, SASEGT. This CDR3 region has 16 residues. Findings and limits, study-wide: Favoring TRBV28, TRBJ1-2 and TRBJ2-5 was a feature seen in persistent disease. Sharing of public clonotypes was greater in persistent patients (2,741) than in new patients (roughly 1,000).

The time point is: newly diagnosed GD, antithyroid drugs for less than 3 months. After RNA was extracted from PBMCs, the TCR library was made from it. An endocrinology department located in Xi'an, China, was where the patients came from. This clonotype was detected only a few times. Its specificity is not known. The origin of this receptor is a female donor with Graves disease. Sequencing was performed on peripheral blood mononuclear cells (PBMCs), taken at new diagnosis, from a patient treated with antithyroid drugs. The rearrangement links TRBV6-1 to TRBJ1-5; D possibly corresponds to TRBD1 (6 bases). The CDR3 nucleotides read TGTGCCAGCACTAAAAAAAGACCAGGGGGCAATCAGCCCCAGCATTTT. Translation: CASTKKRPGGNQPQHF.